This TCR beta chain was retrieved from a study of cytomegalovirus exposure and HLA in healthy donors. As for the study in general: One earlier analysis, a look at 150 million to 200 million T cells, found 117 million unique TCR beta sequences.

In this sample, this clone turned up a few times. 60 Vbeta and 13 Jbeta primers were used in PCR. TCRdb keeps only in-frame clones here, not all; method: immunoSEQ multiplex PCR. The sample lists 150,000 to 200,000 clones; 78% were seen once. The CDR3 loop spans 13 amino acids. The germline V gene encodes CDR1 SNHLY and CDR2 FYNNEI. V was pared by 5 bases and J by 8 bases, with 14 bases between. The rearrangement joins TRBV2 to TRBJ2-3; D gene uncertain. Sequenced: PBMCs. The clonotype was recovered from a woman younger than 45 in good health and CMV-seropositive. CDR3 DNA: TGTGCCAGCAGTCTCCAAGCGCGAGTTACGCAGTATTTT. Its translation is CASSLQARVTQYF.